Listed here are 30 T cell receptor beta chains from one sample, sequenced in a study of CD8 T cells in ankylosing spondylitis. MiXCR, applied by TCRdb to the 5' RACE reads, yields one record per CDR3 protein. Here the sample spans about 35,000 distinct CDR3 sequences, approximately 10% being singletons. Sequencing was done on a sample of blood, either unsorted or a sorted T cell fraction (not recorded which). The origin of the receptors is a male donor with ankylosing spondylitis or in good health (not recorded which).

Many counts were recorded for this clonotype. This chain uses TRBV29-1 with TRBJ2-7; 8 bases are shared with TRBD1. There are 15 residues in the CDR3. V was pared by 3 bases and J by 3 bases, with 10 bases of the junction left unmatched. Germline lookup yields CDR1 SQVTM and CDR2 ANQGSEA. The DNA for the CDR3 is TGCAGCGTTGACTCAGGTGGCAGGGGGCTCTACGAGCAGTACTTC. This translates into CSVDSGGRGLYEQYF.

This clonotype appeared many times. The chain combines TRBV13 with TRBJ2-1; 14 bases are a match to TRBD2. The trim removed 5 bases at V and 5 bases at J, leaving 2 bases unmatched. Germline V CDR1 and CDR2: PRHDT, FYEKMQ (reference sequence). The CDR3 loop spans 15 amino acids. This CDR3 reads CASSGGLAGDNEQFF. The CDR3 region has the DNA TGTGCCAGCAGCGGGGGACTAGCGGGAGACAATGAGCAGTTCTTC.

This clonotype has a count of ten or more. The V and J genes are TRBV3-1 and TRBJ1-6, with D uncertain. Trimming removed 2 bases from V and 7 bases from J, with 12 bases in between. The germline gives CDR1 LGHDT, CDR2 YNNKEL (reference sequence). This CDR3 is 15 amino acids long. The CDR3 coding sequence is TGTGCCAGCAGCCAAATTTGGGCGGGAAATTCACCCCTCCACTTT. Its translation is CASSQIWAGNSPLHF.

This clonotype was detected ten times or more. The junction departs from germline at one end; a sequencing error may be responsible. This chain joins TRBV4-3 and TRBJ2-3; no firm D call. Germline assignment: CDR1 LGHNA and CDR2 YSLEER. The CDR3 spans 13 residues. The CDR3 DNA is TGCGCCAGCAGCCAAGAAGGCAGTTTTTCCCCTATTTGG. This codes for CASSQEGSFSPIW.

This clonotype was recorded many times. The rearrangement joins TRBV15 to TRBJ2-3, with 7 bases lining up with TRBD2. This CDR3 contains 13 residues. With 8 bases clipped from V and 3 bases from J, the junction kept 5 bases outside the gene matches. The germline gives CDR1 LNHNV, CDR2 YYDKDF (reference sequence). The CDR3 reads CATEISGTDTQYF. CDR3 sequence (DNA): TGTGCCACCGAAATTAGCGGGACAGATACGCAGTATTTT.

This clonotype showed up many times. This chain links TRBV7-8 with TRBJ2-7; D is unclear. The germline V gene encodes CDR1 SGHVS and CDR2 FQNEAQ. Trimming removed 1 base from V and 2 bases from J, with 3 bases in between. The CDR3 spans 12 residues. The CDR3 loop reads CASSLVPYEQYF. In nucleotides, the CDR3 is TGTGCCAGCAGCTTAGTTCCCTACGAGCAGTACTTC.

At least ten counts were recorded for this clonotype. V is TRBV12-3 or TRBV12-4 and J is TRBJ1-1, with 7 bases aligning to TRBD1. The ends lost 6 bases at V and 1 base at J; junction bases unmatched: 8. This CDR3 has 15 residues. The CDR3 DNA follows: TGTGCCAGCAGACTCCAGGGGGGACGGAACACTGAAGCTTTCTTT. It is translated as CASRLQGGRNTEAFF.

This clonotype was seen at least ten times. CDR3 DNA sequence: TGTGCCAGCAGGTCCCCGGCAGGGCGCCCCACAGATACGCAGTATTTT. Residues: CASRSPAGRPTDTQYF. J is TRBJ2-3 and V is TRBV7-9; possible D gene TRBD1, 5 bases. CDR3 length: 16 amino acids. Germline V gene sequence: CDR1 SEHNR, CDR2 FQNEAQ (reference sequence). V was trimmed by 6 bases and J by 2 bases, leaving 18 bases between them. Filled out from reference TRBV7-9 and TRBJ2-3, the complete variable domain reads DTGVSQNPRHKITKRGQNVTFRCDPISEHNRLYWYRQTLGQGPEFLTYFQNEAQLEKSRLLSDRFSAERPKGSFSTLEIQRTEQGDSAMYLCASRSPAGRPTDTQYFGPGTRLTVL.

By share of the sample, this clonotype is medium-sized. This sequence joins TRBV5-1 and TRBJ1-1, with a possible D match to TRBD1 (5 bases). Looked up from germline, CDR1 is SGHRS and CDR2 is YFSETQ. The germline V and J ends were trimmed by 0 bases and 3 bases, with 9 bases remaining between them. The CDR3 runs to 14 residues. This CDR3 is CASSLVQGDTEAFF. Written as DNA, the CDR3 is TGCGCCAGCAGCTTGGTGCAGGGTGACACTGAAGCTTTCTTT.

This clonotype was seen repeatedly, ten times or more. The gene calls are TRBV29-1 and TRBJ2-1; D is possibly TRBD2 (6 bases). Germline V CDR1 and CDR2: SQVTM, ANQGSEA. The CDR3 sequence is 14 residues long. With 4 bases removed from V and 3 bases from J, the gap between germline ends came to 13 bases. The CDR3 region is CSVGSGVDYNEQFF. The CDR3 DNA sequence: TGCAGCGTTGGGTCGGGGGTTGACTACAATGAGCAGTTCTTC.

The sample holds many counts of this clonotype. The J gene is TRBJ2-7, the V gene TRBV20-1; 9 bases agree with TRBD1. Germline assignment: CDR1 DFQATT and CDR2 SNEGSKA (reference sequence). CDR3 length: 13 residues. V dropped 5 bases and J dropped 3; count of bases not matched to a gene: 5. CDR3 DNA: TGCAGTGCTCCCCGGGACAGGGACTACGAGCAGTACTTC. Translated: CSAPRDRDYEQYF.

This clonotype was counted many times. The chain combines TRBV28 with TRBJ2-5; D tentatively fits TRBD1 or TRBD2 (6 bases each). V was clipped by 3 bases and J by 2 bases, with 13 bases between them. Per germline, CDR1 MDHEN and CDR2 SYDVKM. This CDR3 region has 15 residues. Written as DNA, the CDR3 is TGTGCCAGCAGTTTTAAGGGGGGATATCAAGAGACCCAGTACTTC. Amino acid sequence: CASSFKGGYQETQYF.

This clonotype has a count of ten or more. The genes are TRBV11-2 and TRBJ1-1; D gene uncertain. The germline CDR1 and CDR2 sequences are SGHAT and FQNNGV. With 0 bases removed from V and 11 bases from J, the gap between germline ends came to 16 bases. The CDR3 runs 14 residues. CDR3 bases: TGTGCCAGCAGCTTAGAGGCGTCAGCTAGGTTGGCTTTCTTT. Its translation: CASSLEASARLAFF.

This clonotype occurred many times. The chain employs TRBV24-1 and TRBJ2-7, with 9 bases identical to TRBD2. Losses at the gene ends were 7 bases for V and 6 bases for J; bases not matched to a gene: 9. Germline assignment: CDR1 KGHDR and CDR2 SFDVKD. The CDR3 consists of 14 residues. CDR3 nucleotides: TGTGCCACCAGGGAGGCGGGAGGGCCCGGCGAGCAGTACTTC. This sequence encodes CATREAGGPGEQYF.

This clonotype has only a few counts. The V call is TRBV12-3 or TRBV12-4, the J call TRBJ1-5; D is possibly TRBD1 (5 bases). This CDR3 has 18 amino acids. DNA of the CDR3: TGTACCATCAGTTTTTGGGCAGGGTATCAAGATGGCAATCAGCCCCAGCATTTT. The encoded protein is CTISFWAGYQDGNQPQHF.

This clonotype has at least ten counts. The chain recombines TRBV7-6 with TRBJ1-4; D gene ambiguous. The V end lost 1 base, the J end lost 8 bases, and 5 bases lay between the germline ends. Germline V gives CDR1 SGHVS, CDR2 FNYEAQ. This CDR3 comprises 12 residues. In nucleotides, the CDR3 is TGTGCCAGCAGCTTAGTCGGAGAAAAACTGTTTTTT. Its translation: CASSLVGEKLFF.

This clonotype has a count of ten or more. The V gene is TRBV12-3 or TRBV12-4, the J gene TRBJ2-1, with TRBD1 identical over 7 bases. Germline trimming cut 4 bases from V and 4 bases from J; bases unmatched to any gene: 1. The CDR3 totals 13 residues. The CDR3, as DNA: TGTGCCAGCAGTTCAGGGGGATACAATGAGCAGTTCTTC. This codes for CASSSGGYNEQFF.

This clonotype was detected many times. As DNA, the CDR3 is TGCAGCGGAACCGGGACTAGCGGGAGGGCTGAGCAGTTCTTC. It is translated as CSGTGTSGRAEQFF. The chain uses TRBV29-1 and TRBJ2-1, with TRBD2 identical over 16 bases. V was pared by 7 bases and J by 9 bases, with 6 bases of the junction left unmatched. The germline gives CDR1 SQVTM, CDR2 ANQGSEA. The CDR3 loop spans 14 amino acids.

This clonotype was detected ten times or more. CDR3 sequence reads: CASSVGLGSGEKLFF. DNA of the CDR3: TGTGCCAGCAGCGTAGGATTGGGATCGGGTGAAAAACTGTTTTTT. The J gene is TRBJ1-4, the V gene TRBV9, with D unclear. Germline V gene sequence: CDR1 SGDLS, CDR2 YYNGEE. V was shortened by 0 bases and J by 7 bases, with 13 bases between the two germline ends. CDR3 length: 15 amino acids.

This clonotype was counted many times. This chain uses TRBV9 with TRBJ2-5, with 7 bases identical to TRBD1. Losses at the gene ends were 3 bases for V and 6 bases for J; bases not matched to a gene: 8. Germline V gene sequence: CDR1 SGDLS, CDR2 YYNGEE. This CDR3 region has 14 residues. This chain's CDR3 is CASSASTGLKTQYF. The CDR3 DNA reads as TGTGCCAGCAGCGCGTCGACAGGGCTGAAGACCCAGTACTTC.

The rearrangement links TRBV7-2 to TRBJ2-6, with 8 bases lining up with TRBD1. The V gene end was trimmed by 5 bases and the J gene end by 1 base; junction bases not matched to a gene: 4. Per the germline V gene, CDR1 is SGHTA and CDR2 is FQGNSA. CDR3 length: 16 amino acids. The CDR3 reads CASSGRDRSGANVLTF. Here the CDR3 DNA reads TGTGCCAGCAGCGGCCGGGACAGGTCTGGGGCCAACGTCCTGACTTTC.

The rearrangement links TRBV19 to TRBJ2-3; either TRBD1 or TRBD2 may fit D (6 bases each). Trimming left V 7 bases short and J 2 bases short, with 31 bases between. Germline CDR1 LNHDA, CDR2 SQIVND (reference sequence). The CDR3 consists of 20 residues. CDR3: CASNKGGSWGPPAPTDTQYF. The CDR3 nucleotides are TGTGCCAGTAACAAAGGAGGGTCGTGGGGGCCGCCCGCTCCCACAGATACGCAGTATTTT.

The chain recombines TRBV20-1 with TRBJ1-5; D might be TRBD1 (5 bases). There are 15 residues in the CDR3. The germline V gene encodes CDR1 DFQATT and CDR2 SNEGSKA (reference sequence). V lost 2 bases, J lost 4 bases, and 15 bases lay in between. The CDR3 DNA reads TGCAGTGCTAGACAGGGTGCCGGACTGAATCAGCCCCAGCATTTT. The encoded protein is CSARQGAGLNQPQHF.

This clonotype has ten or more counts. The chain employs TRBV6-1 and TRBJ2-3; weak D call: TRBD2 (6 bases). Germline V gives CDR1 MNHNS, CDR2 SASEGT. Trimming removed 6 bases at V and 3 bases at J, with 13 bases between. CDR3 length equals 14 residues. CDR3 sequence: CASREGFPTDTQYF. CDR3 DNA sequence: TGTGCCAGCAGGGAGGGATTTCCGACAGATACGCAGTATTTT.

This clonotype has ten or more counts. The chain has TRBV11-2 and TRBJ2-5; D gene unclear. Trimming cost V 1 base and J 4 bases, with 13 bases left between them. Germline V gives CDR1 SGHAT, CDR2 FQNNGV. The CDR3 totals 15 residues. The CDR3 protein is CASSLALSKGETQYF. CDR3 bases: TGTGCCAGCAGCTTAGCTTTGAGCAAAGGAGAGACCCAGTACTTC.

This clonotype was seen only a few times. The chain carries TRBV29-1 and TRBJ2-3, with D possibly matching TRBD1 (6 bases). V lost 7 bases and J 2 bases, leaving 10 bases between the germline ends. The CDR3 length is 12 residues. Germline V gene lookup returns CDR1 SQVTM and CDR2 ANQGSEA. The CDR3 reads CSGQGYTDTQYF. The CDR3 DNA follows: TGCAGCGGCCAGGGGTACACAGATACGCAGTATTTT.

The V call is TRBV29-1, the J call TRBJ2-3, with D unresolved. The V and J ends lost 1 base and 0 bases respectively, with 11 bases between them. The CDR3 length is 15 residues. Germline V gene lookup returns CDR1 SQVTM and CDR2 ANQGSEA. As DNA, the CDR3 is TGCAGCGTTGAAGTGACTGTTACTAGCACAGATACGCAGTATTTT. This sequence encodes CSVEVTVTSTDTQYF.

Many counts were recorded for this clonotype. The chain uses TRBV3-1 and TRBJ1-6; unclear D gene. Germline CDR1 LGHDT, CDR2 YNNKEL (reference sequence). Trimming took off 2 bases at V and 10 bases at J, with 6 bases between the two ends. The CDR3 spans 12 residues. The CDR3 region has the DNA TGTGCCAGCAGCCAATCTATCTCACCCCTCCACTTT. Amino acid sequence: CASSQSISPLHF.

This clonotype has at least ten counts. This sequence joins TRBV10-3 and TRBJ1-1; unclear D gene. The CDR3 is made up of 12 amino acids. With 4 bases removed from V and 1 base from J, the gap between germline ends came to 4 bases. In germline, CDR1 is ENHRY, CDR2 SYGVKD. The CDR3 DNA is TGTGCCATCAGTGTTGAGAACACTGAAGCTTTCTTT. Translation: CAISVENTEAFF.

The chain uses TRBV20-1 and TRBJ2-3; tentative D call: TRBD1 (5 bases). Germline CDR1 and CDR2: DFQATT and SNEGSKA (reference sequence). The CDR3 length is 14 residues. V lost 1 base and J 3 bases, leaving 11 bases between the germline ends. The CDR3 is CSARGQGITDTQYF. DNA of the CDR3: TGCAGTGCTAGAGGGCAGGGTATAACAGATACGCAGTATTTT.